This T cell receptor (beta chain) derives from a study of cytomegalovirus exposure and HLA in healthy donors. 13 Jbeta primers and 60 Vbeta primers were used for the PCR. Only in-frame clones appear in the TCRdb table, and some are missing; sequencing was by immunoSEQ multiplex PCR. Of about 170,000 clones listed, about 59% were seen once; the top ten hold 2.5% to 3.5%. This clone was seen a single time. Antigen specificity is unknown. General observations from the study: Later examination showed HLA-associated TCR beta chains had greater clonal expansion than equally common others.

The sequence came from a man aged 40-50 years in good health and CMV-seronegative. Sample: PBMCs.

DNA of the CDR3: TGCGCCAGCAGCCGGACCGGGACTTTGGCAGATACGCAGTATTTT. Translation gives CASSRTGTLADTQYF. The chain carries TRBV4-1 and TRBJ2-3; tentatively, D is TRBD2 (6 bases). Trimming left V 4 bases short and J 4 bases short, with 15 bases between. Germline lookup yields CDR1 MGHRA and CDR2 YSYEKL. The CDR3 covers 15 residues.